The source of this T cell receptor (beta chain) is a study of OX40 agonist ivuxolimab in advanced cancers. Clones were read by immunoSEQ multiplex PCR, and TCRdb kept only the in-frame ones, dropping some. The sample holds 83,000 or so clones, just over 85% seen once. The specimen was CD4+ or CD8+ T cells sorted from blood, collected in a trial of the OX40 agonist ivuxolimab. The clonotype originates from an adult with an advanced solid tumor such as melanoma, head and neck, liver or kidney cancer.

The CDR3 nucleotides are TGTGCCAGCAGCCGCACGGAAGGCAGGACAGAAGCTTTCTTT. Translating it yields CASSRTEGRTEAFF. The gene calls are TRBV7-8 and TRBJ1-1; possibly TRBD1 for D (5 bases). Trimming took off 5 bases at V and 8 bases at J, with 18 bases between the two ends. The CDR3 totals 14 residues. The germline V gene has CDR1 SGHVS and CDR2 FQNEAQ.